This TCR beta chain was identified in a study of blood T cell repertoires in COVID-19. V lost 6 bases and J lost 0, with 11 bases in between. Germline V gene sequence: CDR1 LNHDA, CDR2 SQIVND (reference sequence). The CDR3 totals 14 residues. Only in-frame clones appear in the TCRdb table, and some are missing; sequencing was by immunoSEQ multiplex PCR. The data contain 97,000 or so clones, roughly four fifths of them singletons. This sequence originates from a man between 65 and 80 years old with acute or convalescent COVID-19. The sample comprised peripheral blood. The gene calls are TRBV19 and TRBJ1-1; D is perhaps TRBD1 (5 bases). For the CDR3, the DNA is TGTGCCAGTAGCGAAGGGGCCCTGAACACTGAAGCTTTCTTT. Translation: CASSEGALNTEAFF.